This T cell receptor beta chain was identified in a study of T and B cells in COVID-19 patients (dated by TCRdb to the early 2020s). Context from the whole study: In this study, adaptive immunity was profiled in COVID-19 patients who either had active infection or had recovered, using TRB and IGH repertoire sequencing of peripheral blood. The recovered cohort included roughly 19 patients who contributed about 21 samples, and most of those patients had mild to moderate COVID-19 that was managed on an outpatient basis. A median age of approximately 35 years was recorded in the recovered cohort versus around 70 years in the active-infection cohort. Critical illness requiring mechanical ventilation or ECMO was present in about 55% of the roughly 20 patients in the active-infection cohort. Comorbidities linked to unfavorable COVID-19 outcome were present in about 90% of the roughly 20 patients in the active-infection cohort. The TCR and BCR sequence repository comprised under 45 patients and about 71 time points, with over 7 million TCR sequences analysed. Because samples were available both during active disease and after recovery, a couple of patients were counted in both the recovered and the active cohorts. For the repertoire analyses, the comparison was an age-matched reference group of 39 healthy donors who were negative for COVID-19 antibodies. Up to roughly 10 follow-up blood samples were collected per patient, with some samples spanning different disease stages in the same individual. On the study overall, not on this receptor specifically: The cohort was considered too small to assess HLA contributions to COVID-19 susceptibility or severity. The reported TCR clusters were stated to require prospective validation before clinical use. TRB repertoires were found to be highly clonal in active COVID-19, whereas diversity and richness at recovery were found to rise above healthy donor levels. In patients with COVID-19, the usage of TRBV/TRBJ genes was reported to be strongly skewed. A total of roughly 2,500 exclusive TCR clusters, including approximately 30 low-pGen clusters, were found in the recovered cohort. Few blood samples were available from mildly ill patients while symptoms were present, and early samples from severe cases were likewise scarce. Specific T cell subsets (CD4+/Treg/CD8+) and sorted SARS-CoV-2-responsive or tetramer+ T cells had not yet been sequenced, and the corresponding sequencing experiments were ongoing.

The CDR1 and CDR2 encoded by the germline V gene (reference sequence) are SGHNT and YYREEE. V is cut by 3 bases and J by 5 bases, and the space between the germline ends is 11 bases. The CDR3 contains 13 residues, cysteine and phenylalanine counted. Only the CDR3 part of the read is kept: 39 bases, read in frame from the first base. TRB repertoires were amplified using 250-500 ng of genomic DNA isolated from blood. This clonotype was counted at least ten times. Its antigen target is currently unknown. Base qualities are missing; no much larger clone stands one base away. Data came from an Illumina MiSeq. TRB rearrangements were amplified by multiplex PCR with BIOMED2 TRB-A/B primer pools. Illumina-compatible adapters and 7-nucleotide sample barcodes were attached to the amplicons in two consecutive PCRs. Phusion HS II polymerase was used for all library PCRs. Amplicons were purified from gel with the NucleoSpin Gel and PCR Clean-up kit, quantified on Qubit, and pooled at about 4 nM. Amplicon pool quality was checked on an Agilent 2100 Bioanalyzer before Illumina next-generation sequencing. On the study's bioinformatics: TRB rearrangements were annotated with MiXCR 3.0.8 using the default MiXCR reference library. Non-productive reads and sequences with fewer than 2 reads were removed, and every unique CDR3 nucleotide sequence was treated as one clone. R 3.5.1 was used to calculate clonality, diversity, richness and V-J gene usage. GLIPH2 was used to cluster TCRs by CDR3 similarity, and OLGA was used to calculate generation probabilities. Only GLIPH2 clusters with at least four unique TCR clonotypes present in at least three individuals were retained. TCRdb reworked the public reads: Q25 trimming with fastp, MiXCR clone assembly, productive beta chains retained. Identical CDR3 protein sequences are pooled into one entry, listed with their most common genes and DNA. The V and J calls and clone size are TCRdb's, not the authors'. For this sample there are roughly 9,000 distinct CDR3 sequences; 28% appear just once. The ten top clones hold approximately 30% of the sample.

This sequence uses TRBV5-4 and TRBJ2-5; a weak D assignment points to TRBD2 (6 bases agree). The specimen sequenced was blood. This TCR derives from a human donor who had recovered from COVID-19. In nucleotides, the sequence is TGTGCCAGCAGCTCGGAGGGGTACGAGACCCAGTACTTC. This gives the protein CASSSEGYETQYF.